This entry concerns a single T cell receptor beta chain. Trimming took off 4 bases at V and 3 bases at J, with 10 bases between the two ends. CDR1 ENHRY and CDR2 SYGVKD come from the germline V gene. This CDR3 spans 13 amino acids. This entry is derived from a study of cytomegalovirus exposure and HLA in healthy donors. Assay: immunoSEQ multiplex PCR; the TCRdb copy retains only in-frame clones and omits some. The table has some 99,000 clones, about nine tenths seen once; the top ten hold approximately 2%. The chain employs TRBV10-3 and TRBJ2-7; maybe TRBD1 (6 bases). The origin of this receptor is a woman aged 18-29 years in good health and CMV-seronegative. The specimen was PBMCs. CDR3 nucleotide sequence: TGTGCCATCAGTGGAGGGGGTTTCTACGAGCAGTACTTC. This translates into CAISGGGFYEQYF.